These T cell receptor beta chains were read from a single sample in a study of cytomegalovirus exposure and HLA in healthy donors. Some clones are missing from TCRdb's copy, which holds only in-frame ones; the method was immunoSEQ multiplex PCR. In the table there are under 110,000 clones, about 80% of which are singletons. The sample consisted of PBMCs. All receptors come from a middle-aged man in good health and CMV-seronegative. Each CDR3 is given with its conserved first and last residue. Each record gives: D gene, J gene, V gene, clone size, CDR3 DNA, CDR3 protein. The D gene is left open where the match is weak. Rows give clone size only sometimes, using once, few, many, or a class for an expanded clone.

d_call: TRBD1; j_call: TRBJ2-3; v_call: TRBV2; clone_size: NA; cdr3_nt: TGTGCCAGCAGTTACGGGACAGTCACAGATACGCAGTATTTT; cdr3_aa: CASSYGTVTDTQYF
d_call: NA; j_call: TRBJ1-5; v_call: TRBV2; clone_size: NA; cdr3_nt: TGTGCCAGCAGTGAAGCCCGGGGGGCCAGGCAGCCCCAGCATTTT; cdr3_aa: CASSEARGARQPQHF
d_call: NA; j_call: TRBJ1-5; v_call: TRBV6-6; clone_size: NA; cdr3_nt: TGTGCCAGCAGTCTACAGGGCTCCCCGCAGCCCCAGCATTTT; cdr3_aa: CASSLQGSPQPQHF
d_call: TRBD2; j_call: TRBJ2-7; v_call: TRBV7-9; clone_size: once; cdr3_nt: TGTGCCAGCAGCTCCACCGGGACTAGCCGTTCCTACGAGCAGTACTTC; cdr3_aa: CASSSTGTSRSYEQYF
d_call: TRBD2; j_call: TRBJ2-2; v_call: TRBV28; clone_size: NA; cdr3_nt: TGTGCCAGCAGTTTATGGCGGCTAGCGGGGGGGCCCGGGGAGCTGTTTTTT; cdr3_aa: CASSLWRLAGGPGELFF
d_call: NA; j_call: TRBJ2-7; v_call: TRBV7-2; clone_size: NA; cdr3_nt: TGTGCCAGCAGCACATGGACTAGGGGGGAGCAGTACTTC; cdr3_aa: CASSTWTRGEQYF
d_call: NA; j_call: TRBJ2-2; v_call: TRBV7-9; clone_size: NA; cdr3_nt: TGTTCCAGCAGCCCCGACAGGCCCTCGAACACCGGGGAGCTGTTTTTT; cdr3_aa: CSSSPDRPSNTGELFF
d_call: NA; j_call: TRBJ2-7; v_call: TRBV19; clone_size: few; cdr3_nt: TGTGCCAGTAGTATAGGGGGGGACGAGCAGTACTTC; cdr3_aa: CASSIGGDEQYF
d_call: TRBD2; j_call: TRBJ2-3; v_call: TRBV28; clone_size: NA; cdr3_nt: TGTGCCAGCAGTTTAGGGGGTTGGTTGACGGCGGGGGGGAGCACAGATACGCAGTATTTT; cdr3_aa: CASSLGGWLTAGGSTDTQYF
d_call: NA; j_call: TRBJ1-6; v_call: TRBV5-6; clone_size: NA; cdr3_nt: TGTGCCAGCAGCTTGGGAATTAGAAAGAGGAGCGGGTCACCCCTCCACTTT; cdr3_aa: CASSLGIRKRSGSPLHF
d_call: NA; j_call: TRBJ2-2; v_call: TRBV7-3; clone_size: few; cdr3_nt: TGTGCCAGCAGCTTAGCAGCGAACACCGGGGAGCTGTTTTTT; cdr3_aa: CASSLAANTGELFF
d_call: TRBD1; j_call: TRBJ2-2; v_call: TRBV28; clone_size: few; cdr3_nt: TGTGCCAGCAGTGTGACAGGGGAAAACACCGGGGAGCTGTTTTTT; cdr3_aa: CASSVTGENTGELFF
d_call: TRBD2; j_call: TRBJ2-1; v_call: TRBV4-2; clone_size: NA; cdr3_nt: TGTGCCAGCAGCCAAGGACTAGCGGAAACCTACAATGAGCAGTTCTTC; cdr3_aa: CASSQGLAETYNEQFF
d_call: TRBD2; j_call: TRBJ2-1; v_call: TRBV6-1; clone_size: once; cdr3_nt: TGTGCCAGCAGCGCCGGGACTAGCGTCAATGAGCAGTTCTTC; cdr3_aa: CASSAGTSVNEQFF
d_call: NA; j_call: TRBJ2-2; v_call: TRBV19; clone_size: NA; cdr3_nt: TGTGCCAGTAGGACCGTGGAGACCGGGGAGCTGTTTTTT; cdr3_aa: CASRTVETGELFF
d_call: NA; j_call: TRBJ1-4; v_call: TRBV7-9; clone_size: NA; cdr3_nt: TGTGCCAGCAGCTTAAGTTCAGGGGAAAATGAAAAACTGTTTTTT; cdr3_aa: CASSLSSGENEKLFF
d_call: TRBD1; j_call: TRBJ2-3; v_call: TRBV28; clone_size: NA; cdr3_nt: TGTGCCAGCAGTATTCCGGGACAGGTGATAGATACGCAGTATTTT; cdr3_aa: CASSIPGQVIDTQYF
d_call: TRBD2; j_call: TRBJ2-7; v_call: TRBV5-4; clone_size: NA; cdr3_nt: TGTGCCAGCAGTCCCGCGGGGGGAAAGTATGAGCAGTACTTC; cdr3_aa: CASSPAGGKYEQYF
d_call: NA; j_call: TRBJ2-5; v_call: TRBV2; clone_size: few; cdr3_nt: TGTGCCAGCAGTCCTGACAGCCAAGAGACCCAGTACTTC; cdr3_aa: CASSPDSQETQYF
d_call: TRBD1; j_call: TRBJ1-2; v_call: TRBV30; clone_size: NA; cdr3_nt: TGTGCCTGGGACCCGGGGGCAGGGGGCGACTATGGCTACACCTTC; cdr3_aa: CAWDPGAGGDYGYTF
d_call: TRBD1; j_call: TRBJ2-3; v_call: TRBV10-3; clone_size: NA; cdr3_nt: TGTGCCATCAGTGCAGACAGGGCTGCAGATACGCAGTATTTT; cdr3_aa: CAISADRAADTQYF
d_call: NA; j_call: TRBJ2-2; v_call: TRBV27; clone_size: NA; cdr3_nt: TGTGCCAGCAGTTTAACGGGGAACACCGGGGAGCTGTTTTTT; cdr3_aa: CASSLTGNTGELFF
d_call: NA; j_call: TRBJ2-1; v_call: TRBV5-6; clone_size: NA; cdr3_nt: TGTGCCAGCAGCTTGAGTTTTTGGGGCAGGGGGAGGACCAATGAGCAGTTCTTC; cdr3_aa: CASSLSFWGRGRTNEQFF
d_call: NA; j_call: TRBJ1-2; v_call: TRBV9; clone_size: few; cdr3_nt: TGTGCCAGCAGCCCTGTCTGGGGCAGTGGGACAAACTATGGCTACACCTTC; cdr3_aa: CASSPVWGSGTNYGYTF
d_call: TRBD1; j_call: TRBJ1-1; v_call: TRBV6-4; clone_size: NA; cdr3_nt: TGTGCCAGCAGTGGGGACAGGGGAATGCAAGCTTTCTTT; cdr3_aa: CASSGDRGMQAFF
d_call: NA; j_call: TRBJ1-5; v_call: TRBV7-8; clone_size: NA; cdr3_nt: TGTGCCAGCAGCTTAGTGTCCGGACAGTTCAATCAGCCCCAGCATTTT; cdr3_aa: CASSLVSGQFNQPQHF
d_call: TRBD2; j_call: TRBJ2-5; v_call: TRBV9; clone_size: NA; cdr3_nt: TGTGCCAGCAGCAGGACTAGCGGGGGGGTACAAGAGACCCAGTACTTC; cdr3_aa: CASSRTSGGVQETQYF
d_call: NA; j_call: TRBJ1-5; v_call: TRBV19; clone_size: NA; cdr3_nt: TGTGCCAGTAGTATGGGGGCAGGGCGGCAGCCCCAGCATTTT; cdr3_aa: CASSMGAGRQPQHF
d_call: TRBD1; j_call: TRBJ2-5; v_call: TRBV6-6; clone_size: NA; cdr3_nt: TGTGCCAGCACCGGGACAGGGTTTCGAGGCCAAGAGACCCAGTACTTC; cdr3_aa: CASTGTGFRGQETQYF
d_call: TRBD1; j_call: TRBJ1-5; v_call: TRBV19; clone_size: NA; cdr3_nt: TGTGCCAGTAGTATCTCCTCATGGGGGGACAGGCCCCAGCATTTT; cdr3_aa: CASSISSWGDRPQHF
d_call: NA; j_call: TRBJ2-3; v_call: TRBV5-6; clone_size: once; cdr3_nt: TGTGCCAGCAGCTTTGGCCCGGGTCAGGGGCCAGATACGCAGTATTTT; cdr3_aa: CASSFGPGQGPDTQYF
d_call: NA; j_call: TRBJ1-1; v_call: TRBV9; clone_size: NA; cdr3_nt: TGTGCCAGCAGCGGGCAGGGGTATCGCACTGAAGCTTTCTTT; cdr3_aa: CASSGQGYRTEAFF
d_call: NA; j_call: TRBJ2-6; v_call: TRBV7-5; clone_size: NA; cdr3_nt: TGTGTCAGAAGACCCAATAAAACTGAAGAGCGGGCTGCCCACTCTGGGGCCAACGTCCTGACTTTC; cdr3_aa: CVRRPNKTEERAAHSGANVLTF
d_call: NA; j_call: TRBJ2-2; v_call: TRBV7-2; clone_size: NA; cdr3_nt: TGTGCCAGCAGCGCCGGGACATTTACAGCCGGGGAGCTGTTTTTT; cdr3_aa: CASSAGTFTAGELFF
d_call: TRBD1; j_call: TRBJ1-5; v_call: TRBV7-9; clone_size: once; cdr3_nt: TGTGCCAGCAGCCCGGGGACAGATACCCGGCCCCAGCATTTT; cdr3_aa: CASSPGTDTRPQHF
d_call: NA; j_call: TRBJ2-2; v_call: TRBV6-6; clone_size: NA; cdr3_nt: TGTGCCAGCAGTTCTAACACCGGGGAGCTGTTTTTT; cdr3_aa: CASSSNTGELFF
d_call: NA; j_call: TRBJ1-1; v_call: TRBV7-2; clone_size: few; cdr3_nt: TGTGCCAGCAGCTTAGCGCCGGGGGACACTGAAGCTTTCTTT; cdr3_aa: CASSLAPGDTEAFF
d_call: NA; j_call: TRBJ2-7; v_call: TRBV5-4; clone_size: NA; cdr3_nt: TGTGCCAGCAGCCACCCCGCCCAGGGAGGCTCCTACGAGCAGTACTTC; cdr3_aa: CASSHPAQGGSYEQYF
d_call: NA; j_call: TRBJ2-7; v_call: TRBV7-9; clone_size: NA; cdr3_nt: TGTGCCAGCAACCAGGACTACGAGCAGTACTTC; cdr3_aa: CASNQDYEQYF
d_call: NA; j_call: TRBJ1-2; v_call: TRBV27; clone_size: NA; cdr3_nt: TGTGCCAGCAGTTTACAGCGGGGCCTAAGGGGCTACACCTTC; cdr3_aa: CASSLQRGLRGYTF
d_call: TRBD2; j_call: TRBJ2-1; v_call: TRBV28; clone_size: NA; cdr3_nt: TGTGCCAGCAGCCCTACTAGCGGGGGGTACAATGAGCAGTTCTTC; cdr3_aa: CASSPTSGGYNEQFF
d_call: NA; j_call: TRBJ1-4; v_call: TRBV10-3; clone_size: NA; cdr3_nt: TGTGCCACCAAAGCCAGGGGAGAGGAAAAACTGTTTTTT; cdr3_aa: CATKARGEEKLFF
d_call: NA; j_call: TRBJ2-3; v_call: TRBV7-2; clone_size: NA; cdr3_nt: TGTGCCAGCAGCTTAGTTGGAGGAGGGGAAGATACGCAGTATTTT; cdr3_aa: CASSLVGGGEDTQYF
d_call: TRBD1; j_call: TRBJ1-1; v_call: TRBV6-6; clone_size: NA; cdr3_nt: TGTGCCAGCACACCTGGGGACAGGGGGGACACTGAAGCTTTCTTT; cdr3_aa: CASTPGDRGDTEAFF
d_call: NA; j_call: TRBJ1-2; v_call: TRBV6-1; clone_size: NA; cdr3_nt: TGTGCCAGCAGAACGGACGGGGTTAACTATGGCTACACCTTC; cdr3_aa: CASRTDGVNYGYTF
d_call: TRBD1; j_call: TRBJ1-1; v_call: TRBV6-6; clone_size: NA; cdr3_nt: TGTGCCAGTGAGAGCGACAGGGGAAACACTGAAGCTTTCTTT; cdr3_aa: CASESDRGNTEAFF
d_call: TRBD1; j_call: TRBJ1-2; v_call: TRBV2; clone_size: NA; cdr3_nt: TGTGCCAGCAGTAACTACAGGGGTCATGGCTACACCTTC; cdr3_aa: CASSNYRGHGYTF
d_call: NA; j_call: TRBJ1-2; v_call: TRBV6-1; clone_size: NA; cdr3_nt: TGTGCCAGCGGACTGAGGTTCGGCTATGGCTACACCTTC; cdr3_aa: CASGLRFGYGYTF
d_call: TRBD1; j_call: TRBJ2-6; v_call: TRBV5-1; clone_size: NA; cdr3_nt: TGCGCCAGCGGACAGGGGGCCTCTGGGGCCAACGTCCTGACTTTC; cdr3_aa: CASGQGASGANVLTF
d_call: NA; j_call: TRBJ1-2; v_call: TRBV27; clone_size: few; cdr3_nt: TGTGCCAGCAGTTTGGGGGGAGGTCACTATGGCTACACCTTC; cdr3_aa: CASSLGGGHYGYTF
d_call: TRBD1; j_call: TRBJ1-2; v_call: TRBV7-2; clone_size: NA; cdr3_nt: TGTGCCAGCAGCTTAGCGGGGACAGAAGGCTACACCTTC; cdr3_aa: CASSLAGTEGYTF
d_call: NA; j_call: TRBJ1-1; v_call: TRBV7-2; clone_size: NA; cdr3_nt: TGTGCCAGCAGCTTAGTTAGTACAGAGAACACTGAAGCTTTCTTT; cdr3_aa: CASSLVSTENTEAFF
d_call: TRBD1; j_call: TRBJ2-2; v_call: TRBV7-9; clone_size: NA; cdr3_nt: TGTGCCAGCAGCGCGACAGGGGGAGAACCCGGGGAGCTGTTTTTT; cdr3_aa: CASSATGGEPGELFF
d_call: NA; j_call: TRBJ2-7; v_call: TRBV27; clone_size: NA; cdr3_nt: TGTGCCAGCAGTATACACCGAAGCGGGCGGGACGAGCAGTACTTC; cdr3_aa: CASSIHRSGRDEQYF
d_call: NA; j_call: TRBJ1-1; v_call: TRBV15; clone_size: NA; cdr3_nt: TGTGCCACCAGCAGAGTTAGAGAGACTGAAGCTTTCTTT; cdr3_aa: CATSRVRETEAFF
d_call: NA; j_call: TRBJ2-1; v_call: TRBV5-4; clone_size: NA; cdr3_nt: TGTGCCAGCTCTTCTGGGCAAACCCACTCCTACAATGAGCAGTTCTTC; cdr3_aa: CASSSGQTHSYNEQFF
d_call: NA; j_call: TRBJ1-2; v_call: TRBV28; clone_size: NA; cdr3_nt: TGTGCCAGCAGCCCAGGGGATAACTATGGCTACACCTTC; cdr3_aa: CASSPGDNYGYTF